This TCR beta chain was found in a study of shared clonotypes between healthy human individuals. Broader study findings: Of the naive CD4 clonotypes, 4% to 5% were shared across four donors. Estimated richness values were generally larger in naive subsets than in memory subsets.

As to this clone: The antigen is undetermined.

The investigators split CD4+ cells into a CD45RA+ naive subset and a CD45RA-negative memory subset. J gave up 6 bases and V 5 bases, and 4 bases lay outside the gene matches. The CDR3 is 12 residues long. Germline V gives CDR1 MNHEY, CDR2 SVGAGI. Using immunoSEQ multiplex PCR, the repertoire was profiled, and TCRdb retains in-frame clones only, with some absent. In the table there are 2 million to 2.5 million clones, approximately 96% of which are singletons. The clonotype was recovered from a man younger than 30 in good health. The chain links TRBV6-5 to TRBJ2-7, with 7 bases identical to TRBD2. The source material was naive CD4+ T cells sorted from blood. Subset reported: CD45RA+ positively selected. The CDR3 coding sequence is TGTGCCAGCAGTCAGCGGGGTAGCGAGCAGTACTTC. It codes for CASSQRGSEQYF.